This TCR beta chain was captured by sequencing in a study of blood T cell repertoires in COVID-19. Looking at the study overall: T cells, B-cell-depleted T cells, or PBMCs provided the cDNA or gDNA that served as material.

The CDR3 covers 14 residues. V lost 2 bases, J lost 7 bases, and 12 bases lay in between. CDR1 and CDR2 from the germline V gene are ENHRY and SYGVKD. Original processing notes: Amplification of reference gene primers provided the estimated nucleated cell counts. The protocol was immunoSEQ multiplex PCR, while the TCRdb copy is restricted to in-frame clones and leaves out a portion. The V and J calls and clone size come from that table; D and trimming were worked out from the DNA. The data contain 170,000 or so clones, 70% to 90% of them singletons. This clone was detected once. Material: peripheral blood. The source of this sequence is a man aged 35-49 years with active or convalescent COVID-19. The J gene is TRBJ2-1, the V gene TRBV10-3; a weak D match, TRBD1 (5 bases). Here the CDR3 reads CAISEGALSNEQFF. The CDR3 region has the DNA TGTGCCATCAGTGAGGGGGCCCTATCGAATGAGCAGTTCTTC.